The 25 T cell receptor beta chains below all came from one sample that was sequenced in a study of cytomegalovirus exposure and HLA in healthy donors. The study ran its PCR with 60 Vbeta and 13 Jbeta primers. This table comes from immunoSEQ multiplex PCR, and its TCRdb copy is limited to in-frame clones, with some not included. The data contain approximately 170,000 clones, approximately 62% of them singletons. Sequenced sample: PBMCs. The receptors were gathered from a man aged 50 or older in good health and CMV-seronegative.

This clone was counted a single time. The chain links TRBV6-5 to TRBJ1-4; a weak D match, TRBD1 (6 bases). The germline V gene has CDR1 MNHEY and CDR2 SVGAGI. V dropped 6 bases and J dropped 2 bases, with 13 bases sitting between them. This CDR3 has 15 residues. CDR3 amino acids: CASRSRGRTNEKLFF. The CDR3 bases are TGTGCCAGCAGGTCCAGGGGAAGGACTAATGAAAAACTGTTTTTT.

CDR3 sequence: CASSAQQGARETQYF. The CDR3 DNA is TGTGCCAGCAGCGCACAACAGGGGGCGCGGGAGACCCAGTACTTC. The J gene is TRBJ2-5, the V gene TRBV7-2, with 9 bases that match TRBD1. This CDR3 is 15 amino acids long. CDR1 is SGHTA and CDR2 is FQGNSA in the germline V gene. V gave up 5 bases and J gave up 5 bases; unmatched junction bases: 9. Full variable domain (rest looked up from reference TRBV7-2 and TRBJ2-5): GAGVSQSPSNKVTEKGKDVELRCDPISGHTALYWYRQSLGQGLEFLIYFQGNSAPDKSGLPSDRFSAERTGGSVSTLTIQRTQQEDSAVYLCASSAQQGARETQYFGPGTRLLVL.

The chain has TRBV29-1 and TRBJ1-1; D gene unclear. CDR3 length: 12 residues. Germline V lookup: CDR1 SQVTM, CDR2 ANQGSEA. V lost 7 bases and J lost 10, with 19 bases in between. CDR3 protein: CSARLLPGGAFF. CDR3 nucleotides: TGCAGCGCCCGTCTCCTTCCGGGAGGAGCTTTCTTT.

The CDR3 region has the DNA TGTGCCATCAGTGAGTCGACTCACCGGGGTACACAAGAGACCCAGTACTTC. It yields the protein CAISESTHRGTQETQYF. The chain uses TRBV10-3 and TRBJ2-5; perhaps TRBD2 as D (5 bases). Between the trimmed V and J ends, which lost 0 bases and 2 bases, there was a span of 16 bases. The germline V gene encodes CDR1 ENHRY and CDR2 SYGVKD. This CDR3 comprises 17 residues.

The J gene is TRBJ2-7, the V gene TRBV19, with 7 bases identical to TRBD1. Germline V gene data show CDR1 as LNHDA and CDR2 as SQIVND (reference sequence). The V gene end was trimmed by 1 base and the J gene end by 6 bases; junction bases not matched to a gene: 9. This CDR3 region has 15 residues. CDR3 sequence: CASSIAGTANCEQYF. The CDR3 DNA reads as TGTGCCAGTAGTATAGCGGGGACAGCGAACTGCGAGCAGTACTTC.

This clone has a handful of counts. The V and J genes are TRBV6-4 and TRBJ2-1; 13 bases line up with TRBD2. J gave up 7 bases and V 3 bases, and 3 bases lay outside the gene matches. The germline V gene has CDR1 MRHNA and CDR2 SNTAGT. The CDR3 contains 15 residues. This CDR3 reads CASSETSGGNNEQFF. The CDR3 DNA is TGTGCCAGCAGTGAGACTAGCGGGGGGAATAATGAGCAGTTCTTC.

This clone was observed a handful of times. This chain uses TRBV7-2 with TRBJ1-1, with TRBD1 identical over 8 bases. Germline V gene data show CDR1 as SGHTA and CDR2 as FQGNSA. Trimming took 1 base from V and 6 from J; bases not matched to a gene: 4. This CDR3 has 14 amino acids. The CDR3 spells CASSLGGTGAEAFF. Here the CDR3 DNA reads TGTGCCAGCAGCTTAGGGGGGACAGGTGCTGAAGCTTTCTTT.

This chain connects TRBV11-1 to TRBJ1-2, with a possible D match to TRBD1 (6 bases). Per germline, CDR1 SGHAT and CDR2 FQDESV (reference sequence). Trimming cost V 4 bases and J 0 bases, with 12 bases left between them. The CDR3 extends over 15 amino acids. This chain's CDR3 is CASSSGTRANYGYTF. The CDR3 DNA reads as TGTGCCAGCAGCTCGGGGACACGAGCTAACTATGGCTACACCTTC. The whole variable domain, filled in from reference TRBV11-1 and TRBJ1-2, reads EAEVAQSPRYKITEKSQAVAFWCDPISGHATLYWYRQILGQGPELLVQFQDESVVDDSQLPKDRFSAERLKGVDSTLKIQPAELGDSAMYLCASSSGTRANYGYTFGSGTRLTVV.

In this sample, this clone turned up a few times. The V call is TRBV2, the J call TRBJ2-3, with 8 bases fitting TRBD1. Germline trimming cut 7 bases from V and 1 base from J; bases unmatched to any gene: 10. Germline V CDR1 and CDR2: SNHLY, FYNNEI. The length of the CDR3 is 16 residues. CDR3 bases: TGTGCCAGCACCGCTGGACAGGGTGGGGGCACAGATACGCAGTATTTT. It specifies CASTAGQGGGTDTQYF.

The rearrangement joins TRBV21-1 to TRBJ1-5; the D call TRBD1 from the table was never checked on the DNA. TRBV21-1 is a documented pseudogene. CDR3 size: 17 residues. The CDR3: CASSKASDRADNQPQHF. CDR3 coding DNA: TGTGCCAGCAGCAAAGCGTCGGACAGGGCGGACAATCAGCCCCAGCATTTT.

This clone was detected only a few times. The CDR3 nucleotides read TGTGCCAGCAGTAACCGGGACATTGGACTCTATGGCTACACCTTC. Protein sequence: CASSNRDIGLYGYTF. This chain uses TRBV6-5 with TRBJ1-2; possible D gene TRBD1, 6 bases. Germline V gene lookup returns CDR1 MNHEY and CDR2 SVGAGI. Trimming shortened V by 5 bases and J by 4 bases, and 17 bases separated the two germline ends. The CDR3 spans 15 residues.

V gene TRBV11-2 combines with J gene TRBJ2-6, with D maybe TRBD2 (6 bases). Trimming removed 7 bases at V and 2 bases at J, with 15 bases between. This CDR3 is 16 amino acids long. Germline values: CDR1 SGHAT, CDR2 FQNNGV. For the CDR3, the DNA is TGTGCCAGCACTAGAAACGGGGGAGCTGGGGCCAACGTCCTGACTTTC. It is translated as CASTRNGGAGANVLTF.

The genes are TRBV13 and TRBJ2-1, with 16 bases lining up with TRBD2. The CDR3 extends over 20 amino acids. Germline V gives CDR1 PRHDT, CDR2 FYEKMQ (reference sequence). Trimming at V came to 3 bases and at J to 3 bases, leaving 11 bases not matched to a gene. The CDR3 spells CASSFAPQGTSGGDYNEQFF. The CDR3 nucleotides read TGTGCCAGCAGCTTTGCTCCCCAGGGGACTAGCGGGGGGGACTACAATGAGCAGTTCTTC.

The chain carries TRBV5-1 and TRBJ2-7, with no clear D. The germline CDR1 and CDR2 sequences are SGHRS and YFSETQ. V shed 1 base and J shed 1 base, with 6 bases lying between them. This CDR3 region has 13 residues. The CDR3 here is CASSLTPSYEQYF. CDR3 bases: TGCGCCAGCAGCTTGACACCTTCCTACGAGCAGTACTTC.

This chain uses TRBV9 with TRBJ2-5, with 7 bases identical to TRBD2. CDR3 length: 14 residues. J lost 5 bases, V lost 4 bases, and 8 bases had no gene match. In germline, CDR1 is SGDLS, CDR2 YYNGEE. Written as DNA, the CDR3 is TGTGCCAGCAGCCCCAGCGGGGTTTGGGAGACCCAGTACTTC. It translates to CASSPSGVWETQYF.

The chain combines TRBV5-1 with TRBJ2-1; 10 bases are a match to TRBD1. Germline CDR1 SGHRS, CDR2 YFSETQ. With 0 bases clipped from V and 6 bases from J, the junction kept 0 bases outside the gene matches. The CDR3 sequence is 14 residues long. The CDR3 region has the DNA TGCGCCAGCAGCTTGGGGGACAGGGGCAATGAGCAGTTCTTC. Its protein product is CASSLGDRGNEQFF.

A few counts support this clone. The rearrangement joins TRBV5-1 to TRBJ2-1, with 8 bases matching TRBD2. The V segment lost 0 bases and the J segment 2 bases; nucleotides outside the gene matches: 1. The CDR3 consists of 15 residues. From germline, CDR1 is SGHRS and CDR2 YFSETQ. The CDR3 spells CASSLELAAYNEQFF. The CDR3 coding sequence is TGCGCCAGCAGCTTGGAACTAGCGGCCTACAATGAGCAGTTCTTC. Full variable domain (remainder filled in from reference TRBV5-1 and TRBJ2-1): KAGVTQTPRYLIKTRGQQVTLSCSPISGHRSVSWYQQTPGQGLQFLFEYFSETQRNKGNFPGRFSGRQFSNSRSEMNVSTLELGDSALYLCASSLELAAYNEQFFGPGTRLTVL.

This clone was seen only once. This sequence joins TRBV28 and TRBJ1-1, with 7 bases identical to TRBD1. The junction had 4 bases not matched to a gene; V was cut back by 6 bases and J by 3 bases. CDR3 length: 13 residues. From germline, CDR1 is MDHEN and CDR2 SYDVKM. The CDR3 protein is CASSLQGDTEAFF. The CDR3 region has the DNA TGTGCCAGCAGCCTTCAGGGGGACACTGAAGCTTTCTTT.

The rearrangement uses TRBV7-9 and TRBJ2-5, with 10 positions matching TRBD2. CDR3 length: 16 residues. V trimming: 0 bases; J trimming: 5 bases; junction bases outside the gene matches: 6. Germline CDR1 SEHNR, CDR2 FQNEAQ (reference sequence). The CDR3 sequence: CASSLAGTSALETQYF. Written as DNA, the CDR3 is TGTGCCAGCAGCTTAGCCGGGACTAGCGCCCTGGAGACCCAGTACTTC.

This clone was seen more than once but under ten times. The chain carries TRBV2 and TRBJ2-3; 7 positions agree with TRBD2. Per the germline V gene, CDR1 is SNHLY and CDR2 is FYNNEI. The CDR3 is made up of 15 amino acids. V shed 7 bases and J 1 base; nucleotides not matched to a gene: 8. The CDR3 nucleotides read TGTGCCAGCATCCAAACGGGGGGACGCACAGATACGCAGTATTTT. This translates into CASIQTGGRTDTQYF.

This clone has more than one count but fewer than ten. Sequence at one end of the junction differs from germline and may be a read error. The chain employs TRBV2 and TRBJ1-3; the D gene is possibly TRBD1 (6 bases). Germline values: CDR1 SNHLY, CDR2 FYNNEI. This CDR3 comprises 14 residues. The CDR3 bases are TGTGCCAGCAGAGAAGGACAGACCGGAAACACCATATATTTT. Its protein product is CASREGQTGNTIYF.

This clone is a singleton in its sample. V usage is TRBV7-9 and J usage is TRBJ2-5; 9 bases line up with TRBD1. CDR3 length: 15 amino acids. V was pared by 1 base and J by 5 bases, with 5 bases of the junction left unmatched. The germline V gene has CDR1 SEHNR and CDR2 FQNEAQ (reference sequence). CDR3 amino acids: CASSLVTGGRETQYF. The DNA for the CDR3 is TGTGCCAGCAGCTTAGTTACAGGGGGCAGGGAGACCCAGTACTTC. Full variable domain (remainder filled in from reference TRBV7-9 and TRBJ2-5): DTGVSQNPRHKITKRGQNVTFRCDPISEHNRLYWYRQTLGQGPEFLTYFQNEAQLEKSRLLSDRFSAERPKGSFSTLEIQRTEQGDSAMYLCASSLVTGGRETQYFGPGTRLLVL.

V is TRBV19 and J is TRBJ1-4, with 7 positions matching TRBD1. Germline lookup yields CDR1 LNHDA and CDR2 SQIVND (reference sequence). The CDR3 loop spans 15 amino acids. The V and J ends lost 5 bases and 4 bases, in that order; junction bases with no gene match: 7. CDR3 DNA sequence: TGTGCCAGTAGTCTTTCCGGGACAGTTAATGAAAAACTGTTTTTT. This encodes CASSLSGTVNEKLFF.

This sequence joins TRBV4-2 and TRBJ2-3; 16 bases are shared with TRBD2. CDR1 is LGHNA and CDR2 is YNFKEQ in the germline V gene. J was trimmed by 4 bases and V by 4 bases; bases with no gene match: 14. The length of the CDR3 is 20 residues. This CDR3 is CASSRRMTGTSGGAADTQYF. CDR3 in DNA: TGTGCCAGCAGCCGCCGAATGACCGGGACTAGCGGGGGGGCGGCAGATACGCAGTATTTT.

In its sample, this clone was seen a few times. The chain links TRBV4-3 to TRBJ1-4, with a weak D call TRBD1 (5 bases). Trimming cost V 1 base and J 8 bases, with 20 bases left between them. This CDR3 has 17 residues. Per the germline V gene, CDR1 is LGHNA and CDR2 is YSLEER. The CDR3 reads CASSQALPGGRGEKLFF. DNA for the CDR3: TGCGCCAGCAGCCAAGCTCTGCCGGGGGGAAGAGGGGAAAAACTGTTTTTT.